This TCR beta chain was profiled in a study of control samples from healthy donors and cancer patients. This CDR3 is 14 amino acids long. CDR1 SQVTM and CDR2 ANQGSEA come from the germline V gene. Between the trimmed V and J ends, which lost 0 bases and 0 bases, there was a span of 9 bases. TCRdb's table, derived via immunoSEQ multiplex PCR, lists solely in-frame clones and lacks some. The sample includes 110,000 to 150,000 clones, roughly nine tenths of them seen just once. Sequencing was done on a sample of blood. The TCR was taken from a man between 25 and 39 years old in good health. The rearrangement joins TRBV29-1 to TRBJ2-7; D may be TRBD2 (5 bases). The CDR3 here is CSVEDTGSSYEQYF. CDR3 bases: TGCAGCGTTGAAGATACGGGAAGCTCCTACGAGCAGTACTTC.